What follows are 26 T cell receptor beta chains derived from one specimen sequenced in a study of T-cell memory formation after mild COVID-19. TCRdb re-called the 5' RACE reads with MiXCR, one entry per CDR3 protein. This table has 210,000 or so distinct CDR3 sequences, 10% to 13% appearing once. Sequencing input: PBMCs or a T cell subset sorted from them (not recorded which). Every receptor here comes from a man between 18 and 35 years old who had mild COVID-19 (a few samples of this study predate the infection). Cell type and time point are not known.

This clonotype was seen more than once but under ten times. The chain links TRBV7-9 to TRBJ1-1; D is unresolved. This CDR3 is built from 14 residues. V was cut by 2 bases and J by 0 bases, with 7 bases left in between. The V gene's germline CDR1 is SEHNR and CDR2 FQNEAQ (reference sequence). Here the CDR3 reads CASSLHPMNTEAFF. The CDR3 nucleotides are TGTGCCAGCAGCTTACACCCAATGAACACTGAAGCTTTCTTT.

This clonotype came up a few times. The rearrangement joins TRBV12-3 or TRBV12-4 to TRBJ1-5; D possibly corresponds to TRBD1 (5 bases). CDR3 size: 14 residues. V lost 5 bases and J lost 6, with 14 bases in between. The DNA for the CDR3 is TGTGCCAGCAGTCGCAGCGGGACTGCTCAGCCCCAGCATTTT. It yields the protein CASSRSGTAQPQHF.

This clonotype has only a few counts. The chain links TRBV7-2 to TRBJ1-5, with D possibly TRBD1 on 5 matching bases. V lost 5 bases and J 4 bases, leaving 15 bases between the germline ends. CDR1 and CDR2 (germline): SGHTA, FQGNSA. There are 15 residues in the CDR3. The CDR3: CASSGGGAGNQPQHF. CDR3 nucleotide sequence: TGTGCCAGCAGCGGCGGGGGAGCGGGGAATCAGCCCCAGCATTTT.

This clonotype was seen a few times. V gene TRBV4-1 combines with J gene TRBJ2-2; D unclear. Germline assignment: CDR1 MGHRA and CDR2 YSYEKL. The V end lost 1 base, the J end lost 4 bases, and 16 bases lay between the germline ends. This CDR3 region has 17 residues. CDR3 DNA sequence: TGCGCCAGCAGCCAAGGGATTCCTAATCTGGCCACCGGGGAGCTGTTTTTT. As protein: CASSQGIPNLATGELFF.

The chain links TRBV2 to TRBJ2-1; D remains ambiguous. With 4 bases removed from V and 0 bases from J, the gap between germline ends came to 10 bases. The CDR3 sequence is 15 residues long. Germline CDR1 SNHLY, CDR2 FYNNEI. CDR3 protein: CASSVVRSSYNEQFF. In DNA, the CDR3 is TGTGCCAGCAGTGTGGTCCGGAGCTCCTACAATGAGCAGTTCTTC.

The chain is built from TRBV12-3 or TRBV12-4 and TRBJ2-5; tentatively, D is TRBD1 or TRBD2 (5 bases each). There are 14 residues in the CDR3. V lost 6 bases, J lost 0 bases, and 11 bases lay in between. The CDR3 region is CASRTGRYQETQYF. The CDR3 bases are TGTGCCAGCAGGACGGGACGGTACCAAGAGACCCAGTACTTC.

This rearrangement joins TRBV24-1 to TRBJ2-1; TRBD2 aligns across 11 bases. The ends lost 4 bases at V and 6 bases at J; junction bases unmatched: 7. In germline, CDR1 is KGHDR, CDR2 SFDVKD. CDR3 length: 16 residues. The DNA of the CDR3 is TGTGCCACCAGTGACCCTACCGGGACTAGCGGCAATGAGCAGTTCTTC. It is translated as CATSDPTGTSGNEQFF.

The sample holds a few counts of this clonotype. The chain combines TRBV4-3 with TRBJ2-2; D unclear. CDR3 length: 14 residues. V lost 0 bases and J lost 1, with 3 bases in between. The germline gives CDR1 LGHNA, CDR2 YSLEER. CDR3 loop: CASSQEGNTGELFF. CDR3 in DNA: TGCGCCAGCAGCCAAGAAGGGAACACCGGGGAGCTGTTTTTT.

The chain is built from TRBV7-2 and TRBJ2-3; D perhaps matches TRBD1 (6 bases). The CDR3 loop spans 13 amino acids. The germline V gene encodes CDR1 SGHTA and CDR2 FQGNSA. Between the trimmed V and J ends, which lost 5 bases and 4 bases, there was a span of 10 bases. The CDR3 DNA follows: TGTGCCAGCAGCGACCAGGGGCCAGATACGCAGTATTTT. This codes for CASSDQGPDTQYF.

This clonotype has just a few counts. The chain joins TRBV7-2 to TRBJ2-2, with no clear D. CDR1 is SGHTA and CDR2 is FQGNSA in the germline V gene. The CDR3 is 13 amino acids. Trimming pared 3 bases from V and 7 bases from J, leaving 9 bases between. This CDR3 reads CASSLLSLGELFF. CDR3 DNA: TGTGCCAGCAGCTTGTTGTCCCTCGGGGAGCTGTTTTTT.

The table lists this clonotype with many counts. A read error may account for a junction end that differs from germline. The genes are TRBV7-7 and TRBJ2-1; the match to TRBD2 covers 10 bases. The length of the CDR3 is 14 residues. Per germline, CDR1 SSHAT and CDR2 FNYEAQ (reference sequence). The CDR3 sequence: CASSSSSGGNEQFF. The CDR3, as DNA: TGTGCTAGCAGCTCGTCTAGCGGGGGTAATGAGCAGTTCTTC.

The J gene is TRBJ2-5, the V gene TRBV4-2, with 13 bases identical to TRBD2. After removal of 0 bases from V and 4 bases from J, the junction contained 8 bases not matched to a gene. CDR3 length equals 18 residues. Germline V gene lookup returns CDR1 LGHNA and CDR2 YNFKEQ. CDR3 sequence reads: CASSQDPLLAGGPETQYF. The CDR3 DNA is TGTGCCAGCAGCCAAGATCCCCTACTAGCGGGGGGGCCAGAGACCCAGTACTTC.

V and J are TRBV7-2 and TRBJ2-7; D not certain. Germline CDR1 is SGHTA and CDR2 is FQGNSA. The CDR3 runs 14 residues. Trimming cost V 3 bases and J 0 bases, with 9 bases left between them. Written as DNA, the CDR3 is TGTGCCAGCAGCTTCCGCGTCAGCTCCTACGAGCAGTACGTC. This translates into CASSFRVSSYEQYV.

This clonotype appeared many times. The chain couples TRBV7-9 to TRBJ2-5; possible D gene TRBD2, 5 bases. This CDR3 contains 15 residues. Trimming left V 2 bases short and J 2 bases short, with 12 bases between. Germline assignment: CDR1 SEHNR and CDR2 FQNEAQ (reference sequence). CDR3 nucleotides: TGTGCCAGCAGCTTATATGGTCTAGCACAAGAGACCCAGTACTTC. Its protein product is CASSLYGLAQETQYF.

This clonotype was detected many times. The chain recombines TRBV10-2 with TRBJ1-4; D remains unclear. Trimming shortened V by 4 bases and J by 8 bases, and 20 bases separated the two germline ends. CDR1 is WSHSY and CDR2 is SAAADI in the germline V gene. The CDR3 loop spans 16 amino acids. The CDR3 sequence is CASSAVGGRGGEKLFF. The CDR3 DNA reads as TGCGCCAGCAGTGCGGTAGGAGGGCGAGGAGGGGAAAAACTGTTTTTT.

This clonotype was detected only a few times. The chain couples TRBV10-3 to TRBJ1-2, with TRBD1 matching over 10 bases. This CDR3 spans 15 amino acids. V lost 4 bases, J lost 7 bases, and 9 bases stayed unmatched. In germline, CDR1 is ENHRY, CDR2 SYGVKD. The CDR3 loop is CAISGYGQGESGYTF. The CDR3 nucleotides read TGTGCCATCAGTGGTTACGGACAGGGGGAAAGTGGCTACACCTTC.

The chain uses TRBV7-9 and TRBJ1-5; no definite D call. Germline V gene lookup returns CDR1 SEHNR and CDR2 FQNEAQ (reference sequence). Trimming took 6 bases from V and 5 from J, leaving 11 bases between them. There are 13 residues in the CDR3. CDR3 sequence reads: CASRGQIDQPQHF. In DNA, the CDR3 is TGTGCCAGCAGAGGGCAGATCGATCAGCCCCAGCATTTT.

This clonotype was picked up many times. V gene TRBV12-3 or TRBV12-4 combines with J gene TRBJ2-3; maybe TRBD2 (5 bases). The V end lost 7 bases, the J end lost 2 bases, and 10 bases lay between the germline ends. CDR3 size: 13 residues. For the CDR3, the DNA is TGTGCCAGCACTATCGGGGACACAGATACGCAGTATTTT. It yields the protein CASTIGDTDTQYF.

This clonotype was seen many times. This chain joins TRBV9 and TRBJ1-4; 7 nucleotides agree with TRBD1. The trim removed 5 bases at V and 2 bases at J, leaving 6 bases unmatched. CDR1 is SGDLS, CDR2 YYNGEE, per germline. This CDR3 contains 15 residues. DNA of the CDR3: TGTGCCAGCAGTCCGACAGGGACCACTAATGAAAAACTGTTTTTT. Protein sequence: CASSPTGTTNEKLFF.

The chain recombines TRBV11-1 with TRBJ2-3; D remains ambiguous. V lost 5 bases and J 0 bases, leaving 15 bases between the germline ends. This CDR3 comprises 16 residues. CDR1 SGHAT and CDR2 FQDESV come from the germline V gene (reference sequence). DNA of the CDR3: TGTGCCAGCAGCCGATCCACGGGCACCAGCACAGATACGCAGTATTTT. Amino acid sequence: CASSRSTGTSTDTQYF. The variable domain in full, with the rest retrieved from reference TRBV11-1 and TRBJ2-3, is EAEVAQSPRYKITEKSQAVAFWCDPISGHATLYWYRQILGQGPELLVQFQDESVVDDSQLPKDRFSAERLKGVDSTLKIQPAELGDSAMYLCASSRSTGTSTDTQYFGPGTRLTVL.

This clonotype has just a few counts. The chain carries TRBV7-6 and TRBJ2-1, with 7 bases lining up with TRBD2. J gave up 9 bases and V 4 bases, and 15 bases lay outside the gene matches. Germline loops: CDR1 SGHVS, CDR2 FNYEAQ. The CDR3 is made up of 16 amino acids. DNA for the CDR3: TGTGCCAGCAGCTCAGAATCGACTAGCTTCTACGGTGAGCAGTTCTTC. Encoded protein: CASSSESTSFYGEQFF. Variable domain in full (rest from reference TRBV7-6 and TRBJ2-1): GAGVSQSPRYKVTKRGQDVALRCDPISGHVSLYWYRQALGQGPEFLTYFNYEAQQDKSGLPNDRFSAERPEGSISTLTIQRTEQRDSAMYRCASSSESTSFYGEQFFGPGTRLTVL.

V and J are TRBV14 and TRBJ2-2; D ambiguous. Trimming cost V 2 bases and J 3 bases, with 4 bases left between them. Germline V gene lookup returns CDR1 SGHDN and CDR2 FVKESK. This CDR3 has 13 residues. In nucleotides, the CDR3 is TGTGCCAGCAGCCAAACGTACACCGGGGAGCTGTTTTTT. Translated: CASSQTYTGELFF.

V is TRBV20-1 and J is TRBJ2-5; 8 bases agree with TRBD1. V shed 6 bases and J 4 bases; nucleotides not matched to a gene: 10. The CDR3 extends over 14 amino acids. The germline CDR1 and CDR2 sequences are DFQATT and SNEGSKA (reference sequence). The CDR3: CSAARQGLTETQYF. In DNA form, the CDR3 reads TGCAGTGCCGCCCGACAGGGGTTAACAGAGACCCAGTACTTC.

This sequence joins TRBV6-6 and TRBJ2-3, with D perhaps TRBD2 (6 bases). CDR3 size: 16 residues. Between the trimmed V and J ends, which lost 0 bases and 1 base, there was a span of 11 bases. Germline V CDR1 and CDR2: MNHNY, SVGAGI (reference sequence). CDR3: CASSYSSGTGTDTQYF. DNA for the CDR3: TGTGCCAGCAGTTACTCTTCCGGGACTGGCACAGATACGCAGTATTTT.

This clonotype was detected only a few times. CDR3 coding DNA: TGTGCCAGCGGACATCCGACAGATACGCAGTATTTT. Translation: CASGHPTDTQYF. This chain joins TRBV7-3 and TRBJ2-3, with a possible D match to TRBD1 (5 bases). V was shortened by 8 bases and J by 3 bases, with 9 bases between the two germline ends. CDR1 and CDR2 (germline): SGHTA, FQGTGA. This CDR3 region has 12 residues.

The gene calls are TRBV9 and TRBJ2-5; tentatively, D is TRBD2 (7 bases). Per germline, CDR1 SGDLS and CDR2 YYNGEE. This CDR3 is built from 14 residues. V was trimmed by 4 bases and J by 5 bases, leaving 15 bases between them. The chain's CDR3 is CASSPRGAYETQYF. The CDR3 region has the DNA TGTGCCAGCAGCCCCCGGGGGGCCTATGAGACCCAGTACTTC.